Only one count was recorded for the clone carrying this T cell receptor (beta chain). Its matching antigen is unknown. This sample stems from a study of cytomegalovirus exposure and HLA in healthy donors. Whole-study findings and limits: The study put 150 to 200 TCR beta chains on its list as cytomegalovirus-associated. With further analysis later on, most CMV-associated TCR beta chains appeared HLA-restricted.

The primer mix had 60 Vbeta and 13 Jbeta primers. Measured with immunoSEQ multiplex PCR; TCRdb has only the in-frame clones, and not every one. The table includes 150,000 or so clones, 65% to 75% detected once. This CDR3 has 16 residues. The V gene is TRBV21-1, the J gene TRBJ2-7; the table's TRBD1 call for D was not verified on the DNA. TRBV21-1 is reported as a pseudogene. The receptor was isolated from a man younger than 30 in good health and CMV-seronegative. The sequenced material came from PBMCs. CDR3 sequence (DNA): TGTGCCAGCAGCAGCCCAGACAGGGACCTTAACTACGAGCAGTACTTC. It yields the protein CASSSPDRDLNYEQYF.